This passage covers 20 T cell receptor beta chains from one sample sequenced in a study of molecular identifiers for immune sequencing clone quantification. TCRdb passed the PCR reads through MiXCR, listing each CDR3 protein once. The sample contains approximately 590,000 distinct CDR3 sequences, 25% of which appear only once. The source material was naive CD8+ T cells from blood, with Jurkat cell RNA spiked in. Subset reported: FACS-sorted CD8+CD4-CCR7+CD45RA+ naive T cells. The receptors come from a human donor in good health. Some libraries in this study had Jurkat cell RNA spiked in.

This clonotype was counted a few times. The chain has TRBV19 and TRBJ1-1; 9 positions agree with TRBD1. The CDR3 runs to 15 residues. Germline V CDR1 and CDR2: LNHDA, SQIVND (reference sequence). V was pared by 4 bases and J by 5 bases, with 8 bases of the junction left unmatched. The CDR3 nucleotides are TGTGCCAGTAGTACCCAAACAGGGGGCTTAACTGAAGCTTTCTTT. This sequence encodes CASSTQTGGLTEAFF.

The chain combines TRBV7-6 with TRBJ2-5, with D tentatively TRBD1 or TRBD2 (5 bases each). CDR3 size: 15 residues. Trimming stripped 1 base from V and 5 bases from J, with 14 bases between. Germline lookup yields CDR1 SGHVS and CDR2 FNYEAQ. CDR3 region: CASSLEGRVSETQYF. In DNA, the CDR3 is TGTGCCAGCAGCTTAGAGGGGCGGGTAAGCGAGACCCAGTACTTC.

This clonotype was recorded many times. The rearrangement joins TRBV27 to TRBJ2-3, with no clear D. This CDR3 has 13 amino acids. Trimming took off 1 base at V and 2 bases at J, with 4 bases between the two ends. Germline CDR1 reads MNHEY; CDR2 reads SMNVEV (reference sequence). CDR3 in amino acids: CASSLYPTDTQYF. The CDR3 DNA follows: TGTGCCAGCAGTTTATACCCCACAGATACGCAGTATTTT.

Only a few counts were recorded for this clonotype. The chain uses TRBV4-3 and TRBJ1-3, with D possibly being TRBD1 (6 bases). The CDR3 spans 15 residues. V lost 4 bases to trimming and J lost 0 bases, with 10 bases between them. CDR1 is LGHNA and CDR2 is YSLEER in the germline V gene. This CDR3 is CASSPDSLSGNTIYF. CDR3 coding DNA: TGCGCCAGCAGCCCGGACAGTCTCTCTGGAAACACCATATATTTT.

The rearrangement joins TRBV19 to TRBJ2-1; maybe TRBD2 (5 bases). The CDR3 is 14 residues long. Germline V gene lookup returns CDR1 LNHDA and CDR2 SQIVND (reference sequence). V gave up 4 bases and J gave up 2 bases, with 9 bases separating them. The CDR3 region has the DNA TGTGCCAGTAGTAGGAGCGGCACCTACAATGAGCAGTTCTTC. Its translation: CASSRSGTYNEQFF.

In regard to this clonotype: This may stem from a read error, because a much larger clone lies one nucleotide away. This CDR3 is CSVVGGNAQFF. CDR3 DNA sequence: TGCAGCGTTGTTGGGGGAAATGCGCAGTTCTTC. The chain carries TRBV29-1 and TRBJ2-1; tentatively, D is TRBD1 or TRBD2 (5 bases each). Germline V gives CDR1 SQVTM, CDR2 ANQGSEA. CDR3 size: 11 residues.

The V and J genes are TRBV19 and TRBJ2-5, with D unclear. The CDR3 is made up of 11 amino acids. The germline V gene has CDR1 LNHDA and CDR2 SQIVND (reference sequence). Trimming shortened V by 3 bases and J by 5 bases, and 4 bases separated the two germline ends. The chain's CDR3 is CASSMRETQYF. Written as DNA, the CDR3 is TGTGCCAGTAGTATGCGGGAGACCCAGTACTTC. Variable domain in full (rest from reference TRBV19 and TRBJ2-5): DGGITQSPKYLFRKEGQNVTLSCEQNLNHDAMYWYRQDPGQGLRLIYYSQIVNDFQKGDIAEGYSVSREKKESFPLTVTSAQKNPTAFYLCASSMRETQYFGPGTRLLVL.

The chain couples TRBV7-9 to TRBJ2-1; TRBD1 agrees at 9 bases. V gave up 5 bases and J gave up 6 bases; unmatched junction bases: 8. Germline assignment: CDR1 SEHNR and CDR2 FQNEAQ (reference sequence). This CDR3 has 15 amino acids. CDR3 bases: TGTGCCAGCAGCGTGGGACAGGGTGTGATCAATGAGCAGTTCTTC. It specifies CASSVGQGVINEQFF.

The chain links TRBV7-9 to TRBJ2-5; D not resolved. The V and J ends lost 8 bases and 2 bases respectively, with 9 bases between them. Germline V lookup: CDR1 SEHNR, CDR2 FQNEAQ (reference sequence). The CDR3 extends over 12 amino acids. The CDR3 protein is CASQDEQETQYF. In nucleotides, the CDR3 is TGTGCCAGCCAGGACGAGCAAGAGACCCAGTACTTC.

This clonotype was recorded a few times. The chain recombines TRBV25-1 with TRBJ1-1; the D is unclear. V was trimmed by 8 bases and J by 5 bases, leaving 9 bases between them. Germline values: CDR1 MGHDK, CDR2 SYGVNS. CDR3 size: 11 residues. Here the CDR3 DNA reads TGTGCCAGCGGATGGAGGACTGAAGCTTTCTTT. Its translation is CASGWRTEAFF.

This clonotype was seen once. The rearrangement links TRBV7-9 to TRBJ1-1, with 10 bases that match TRBD1. CDR3 length: 19 residues. Looked up from germline, CDR1 is SEHNR and CDR2 is FQNEAQ (reference sequence). Trimming at V came to 5 bases and at J to 6 bases, leaving 21 bases not matched to a gene. CDR3 nucleotide sequence: TGTGCCAGCAGCCCCCCCCGGGACAGGGGCACCCCCGAGTGCGCTGAAGCTTTCTTT. It codes for CASSPPRDRGTPECAEAFF.

Many counts were recorded for this clonotype. The chain carries TRBV27 and TRBJ1-1; the match to TRBD1 covers 10 bases. Per germline, CDR1 MNHEY and CDR2 SMNVEV (reference sequence). The CDR3 is 17 amino acids. V lost 4 bases, J lost 0 bases, and 8 bases stayed unmatched. The CDR3 spells CASSSKTGGAVNTEAFF. CDR3 coding DNA: TGTGCCAGCAGTTCCAAGACAGGGGGCGCGGTGAACACTGAAGCTTTCTTT.

V is TRBV6-2 or TRBV6-3 and J is TRBJ2-1; D not certain. The germline CDR1 and CDR2 sequences are MNHEY and SVGEGT. V was clipped by 4 bases and J by 4 bases, with 26 bases between them. The length of the CDR3 is 19 residues. This CDR3 reads CASSSVPASSPERYNEQFF. CDR3 nucleotide sequence: TGTGCCAGCAGTTCCGTCCCCGCCAGTAGCCCGGAGAGATACAATGAGCAGTTCTTC.

The chain links TRBV20-1 to TRBJ2-7; D is perhaps TRBD1 (5 bases). Trimming pared 4 bases from V and 0 bases from J, leaving 16 bases between. CDR1 and CDR2 (germline): DFQATT, SNEGSKA (reference sequence). The CDR3 has 15 amino acids. The CDR3 reads CSAKPRKGNSYEQYF. CDR3 sequence (DNA): TGCAGTGCTAAACCCAGGAAGGGGAACTCCTACGAGCAGTACTTC.

This clonotype was counted many times. CDR3 in amino acids: CASSLERGGAYGEQFF. The CDR3 region has the DNA TGTGCCAGCAGCTTAGAACGCGGGGGGGCCTATGGAGAGCAGTTCTTC. This sequence joins TRBV7-6 and TRBJ2-1; 9 bases align to TRBD2. Germline assignment: CDR1 SGHVS and CDR2 FNYEAQ. J lost 10 bases, V lost 1 base, and 11 bases had no gene match. The CDR3 loop spans 16 amino acids.

The chain links TRBV27 to TRBJ2-7; TRBD1 aligns across 9 bases. CDR1 MNHEY and CDR2 SMNVEV come from the germline V gene (reference sequence). The CDR3 runs 16 residues. Trimming took 5 bases from V and 5 from J; bases not matched to a gene: 13. CDR3 sequence: CASSPVGGTGFHEQYF. The CDR3, as DNA: TGTGCCAGCAGTCCCGTGGGGGGGACAGGGTTCCACGAGCAGTACTTC.

The sample holds many counts of this clonotype. This chain joins TRBV7-8 and TRBJ2-3; D remains ambiguous. Germline CDR1 is SGHVS and CDR2 is FQNEAQ. V gave up 1 base and J gave up 2 bases, with 10 bases separating them. The CDR3 is 15 residues long. CDR3 DNA sequence: TGTGCCAGCAGCTTAGGAGGCGCCGCCACAGATACGCAGTATTTT. Amino acids: CASSLGGAATDTQYF.

This clonotype was counted a few times. V and J are TRBV4-1 and TRBJ2-5; D is possibly TRBD2 (5 bases). The CDR3 spans 17 residues. Germline CDR1 MGHRA, CDR2 YSYEKL. Trimming took 3 bases from V and 0 from J, leaving 17 bases between them. CDR3 coding DNA: TGCGCCAGCAGCCAGTCTCCCCAGCGGAGGTACCAAGAGACCCAGTACTTC. Translation gives CASSQSPQRRYQETQYF.

This clonotype was recorded at least ten times. The CDR3 here is CASSQQRGQETQYF. The CDR3 nucleotides are TGCGCCAGCAGCCAGCAGCGGGGCCAAGAGACCCAGTACTTC. The V call is TRBV4-1, the J call TRBJ2-5; TRBD2 agrees at 7 bases. Germline CDR1 and CDR2: MGHRA and YSYEKL. CDR3 size: 14 residues. J was trimmed by 1 base and V by 3 bases; bases with no gene match: 2.

There are many counts of this clonotype. The rearrangement links TRBV4-3 to TRBJ2-7; 13 nucleotides match TRBD2. This CDR3 region has 14 residues. J lost 5 bases, V lost 4 bases, and 2 bases had no gene match. Per the germline V gene, CDR1 is LGHNA and CDR2 is YSLEER. Here the CDR3 DNA reads TGCGCCAGCAGCCCGGGGACTAGCGGGAACGAGCAGTACTTC. Translation: CASSPGTSGNEQYF.